These T cell receptor beta chains were read from a single sample in a study of T cell responses to AZD1222 COVID-19 vaccine. The method was immunoSEQ multiplex PCR; TCRdb's version includes in-frame clones alone and lacks a portion of them. Of over 100,000 clones listed, around 83% are singletons. The sequencing used peripheral blood, collected on day 0 of AZD1222 vaccination. These receptors all come from an adult in good health. The CDR3 runs from the conserved cysteine through the conserved F or W. The order of the fields is CDR3 DNA, CDR3 protein, D gene, J gene, V gene, clone size. The D gene is left open where the match is weak. Expanded clones get a size class; other rows say once, few or many, or leave the size out.

CDR3 DNA: TGTGCCAGCAGTTATAAGACAGGCCGCAATCAGCCCCAGCATTTT
CDR3 protein: CASSYKTGRNQPQHF
D gene: .
J gene: TRBJ1-5
V gene: TRBV5-6
clone size: .

CDR3 DNA: TGTGCCAGTAGTATCAATTTTGGGGGAAACACTGAAGCTTTCTTT
CDR3 protein: CASSINFGGNTEAFF
D gene: .
J gene: TRBJ1-1
V gene: TRBV19
clone size: .

CDR3 DNA: TGCGCCAGCAGCCACGACGGACAGGGGGCTAGCTACGAGCAGTACTTC
CDR3 protein: CASSHDGQGASYEQYF
D gene: TRBD1
J gene: TRBJ2-7
V gene: TRBV4-1
clone size: .

CDR3 DNA: TGTGCCAGCAGTGAGCAGGTTATGGACACTGAAGCTTTCTTT
CDR3 protein: CASSEQVMDTEAFF
D gene: .
J gene: TRBJ1-1
V gene: TRBV6-1
clone size: .

CDR3 DNA: TGCGCCAGCAGCCAAGTCTCTGCCGGGGACTATGGCTACACCTTC
CDR3 protein: CASSQVSAGDYGYTF
D gene: .
J gene: TRBJ1-2
V gene: TRBV4-1
clone size: .

CDR3 DNA: TGTGCCTGGAGTGTACAAGCGCCCTACAATGAGCAGTTCTTC
CDR3 protein: CAWSVQAPYNEQFF
D gene: .
J gene: TRBJ2-1
V gene: TRBV30
clone size: once

CDR3 DNA: TGTGCCAGTAGTGATAGTAGGGGGCTTAACACTGAAGCTTTCTTT
CDR3 protein: CASSDSRGLNTEAFF
D gene: TRBD1
J gene: TRBJ1-1
V gene: TRBV19
clone size: once

CDR3 DNA: TGTGCCAGCAGCACCCGACTCGTCAATGAGCAGTTCTTC
CDR3 protein: CASSTRLVNEQFF
D gene: .
J gene: TRBJ2-1
V gene: TRBV7-9
clone size: .

CDR3 DNA: TGTGCCAGCAGTTATGGGACTACGAACACCGGGGAGCTGTTTTTT
CDR3 protein: CASSYGTTNTGELFF
D gene: TRBD2
J gene: TRBJ2-2
V gene: TRBV6-2/TRBV6-3
clone size: few

CDR3 DNA: TGTGCCAGCAGTTTACAGGGGGCCCGCAATCAGCCCCAGCATTTT
CDR3 protein: CASSLQGARNQPQHF
D gene: TRBD1
J gene: TRBJ1-5
V gene: TRBV27
clone size: .

CDR3 DNA: TGTGCCAGCAGCCAAGGACGGGTCACCGGGGAGCTGTTTTTT
CDR3 protein: CASSQGRVTGELFF
D gene: .
J gene: TRBJ2-2
V gene: TRBV3-1/TRBV3-2
clone size: .

CDR3 DNA: TGCGCCAGCAGCCAAGACCAGGATCCACACGAGCAGTACTTC
CDR3 protein: CASSQDQDPHEQYF
D gene: .
J gene: TRBJ2-7
V gene: TRBV4-1
clone size: many

CDR3 DNA: TGTGCCAGCAGCCAAGTCCAACACGTAGGATTCGGCGAGCAGTACTTC
CDR3 protein: CASSQVQHVGFGEQYF
D gene: .
J gene: TRBJ2-7
V gene: TRBV14
clone size: .

CDR3 DNA: TGCGCCAGCAGCCAAGATCCCTATGGGGGTAGCTCCAGGCAGTACTTC
CDR3 protein: CASSQDPYGGSSRQYF
D gene: .
J gene: TRBJ2-7
V gene: TRBV4-3
clone size: .

CDR3 DNA: TGTGCCAGCAGACGACAGGGGGGTCACTACGAGCAGTACTTC
CDR3 protein: CASRRQGGHYEQYF
D gene: TRBD1
J gene: TRBJ2-7
V gene: TRBV27
clone size: .

CDR3 DNA: TGTGCCAGCAGTGAACACCCGGGGGCTAATTCACCCCTCCACTTT
CDR3 protein: CASSEHPGANSPLHF
D gene: .
J gene: TRBJ1-6
V gene: TRBV6-1
clone size: .

CDR3 DNA: TGTGCCACCAGTGATTTACAGGGTTCAGCAGATACGCAGTATTTT
CDR3 protein: CATSDLQGSADTQYF
D gene: .
J gene: TRBJ2-3
V gene: TRBV24-1
clone size: .

CDR3 DNA: TGCGCCAGCAGCCAAGCTCAAAGGGGCCTCTCCTACGAGCAGTACTTC
CDR3 protein: CASSQAQRGLSYEQYF
D gene: .
J gene: TRBJ2-7
V gene: TRBV4-1
clone size: .

CDR3 DNA: TGTGCCACCAGCAGAGATGCGGGGTGGCAGAACTATGGCTACACCTTC
CDR3 protein: CATSRDAGWQNYGYTF
D gene: .
J gene: TRBJ1-2
V gene: TRBV15
clone size: .

CDR3 DNA: TGCGCCAGCAGTGAGAACAGGGGGAACACCATATATTTT
CDR3 protein: CASSENRGNTIYF
D gene: TRBD1
J gene: TRBJ1-3
V gene: TRBV10-2
clone size: .

CDR3 DNA: TGCGCCAGCAGCTCCGGGACAGCAGCCTACGAGCAGTACTTC
CDR3 protein: CASSSGTAAYEQYF
D gene: TRBD1
J gene: TRBJ2-7
V gene: TRBV5-1
clone size: .

CDR3 DNA: TGTGCCAGCAGTACCCAACAGGGGGCGTATGGCTACACCTTC
CDR3 protein: CASSTQQGAYGYTF
D gene: TRBD1
J gene: TRBJ1-2
V gene: TRBV2
clone size: .

CDR3 DNA: TGCGCCAGCAGCTCGGGGGAAGTACGCGAGCAGTACTTC
CDR3 protein: CASSSGEVREQYF
D gene: .
J gene: TRBJ2-7
V gene: TRBV5-1
clone size: few

CDR3 DNA: TGTGCCAGCAGCCAGGGACAGTTTAGCAATCAGCCCCAGCATTTT
CDR3 protein: CASSQGQFSNQPQHF
D gene: TRBD1
J gene: TRBJ1-5
V gene: TRBV28
clone size: few

CDR3 DNA: TGTGCCAGCAGTTTCTTGTCGGGCACAGATACGCAGTATTTT
CDR3 protein: CASSFLSGTDTQYF
D gene: .
J gene: TRBJ2-3
V gene: TRBV28
clone size: .

CDR3 DNA: TGTGCCAGCCCCAGCGGGACGAACACCGGGGAGCTGTTTTTT
CDR3 protein: CASPSGTNTGELFF
D gene: TRBD2
J gene: TRBJ2-2
V gene: TRBV19
clone size: .

CDR3 DNA: TGTGCCAGCAGCGTAGTAGCCCGACTGGACTACAATGAGCAGTTCTTC
CDR3 protein: CASSVVARLDYNEQFF
D gene: .
J gene: TRBJ2-1
V gene: TRBV9
clone size: .

CDR3 DNA: TGTGCCAGCAGCCAGAACACAGGGTTGCATCAGCCCCAGCATTTT
CDR3 protein: CASSQNTGLHQPQHF
D gene: .
J gene: TRBJ1-5
V gene: TRBV3-1/TRBV3-2
clone size: .

CDR3 DNA: TGTGCCAGCAGTTATACAGGACGGACCTACGAGCAGTACTTC
CDR3 protein: CASSYTGRTYEQYF
D gene: .
J gene: TRBJ2-7
V gene: TRBV6-5
clone size: once

CDR3 DNA: TGTGCCAGCAGCCTCGGGCTAGCGGCGAATGGCAATGAGCAGTTCTTC
CDR3 protein: CASSLGLAANGNEQFF
D gene: TRBD2
J gene: TRBJ2-1
V gene: TRBV5-4
clone size: .

CDR3 DNA: TGTGTGGTGGGACAGGAGCGATATGGCTACACCTTC
CDR3 protein: CVVGQERYGYTF
D gene: TRBD1
J gene: TRBJ1-2
V gene: TRBV5-3
clone size: .